This TCR beta chain derives from a study of OX40 agonist ivuxolimab in advanced cancers. Study results and limitations: Low normalized T-cell clonal expansion also characterized some of the nonresponders. CD4+ and CD8+ blood T cells expanded clonally by week 6 at 0.1 to 3.0 mg/kg.

Concerning this clone: Antigen specificity is unknown.

Germline CDR1 reads LNHDA; CDR2 reads SQIVND (reference sequence). This CDR3 is 14 amino acids long. Trimming stripped 4 bases from V and 8 bases from J, with 14 bases between. TCRdb keeps only in-frame clones here, not all; method: immunoSEQ multiplex PCR. The data hold some 50,000 clones, with around 90% observed a single time. Patients with autoimmune history or systemic immunosuppression were excluded. On cycle 4 day 1 and cycle 7 day 1, as well as at baseline, blood was sampled. The sequenced sample was CD4+ or CD8+ T cells sorted from blood, obtained in a trial of the OX40 agonist ivuxolimab. This clonotype was sampled from an adult with an advanced solid tumor such as melanoma, head and neck, liver or kidney cancer. The chain couples TRBV19 to TRBJ1-4; tentatively, D is TRBD1 (5 bases). The CDR3 spells CASSTSGTGEKLFF. CDR3 nucleotide sequence: TGTGCCAGTAGTACCTCCGGGACGGGGGAAAAACTGTTTTTT.